This TCR beta chain was captured in a study of OX40 agonist ivuxolimab in advanced cancers. Background on the study: Every 2 weeks, ivuxolimab was infused into the patients intravenously at between 0.01 and 10 mg/kg.

CDR1 MDHEN and CDR2 SYDVKM come from the germline V gene. Germline trimming cut 2 bases from V and 5 bases from J; bases unmatched to any gene: 9. CDR3 length: 15 residues. General study findings and limits: Patients with a partial response at 0.1-3.0 mg/kg had among the lowest clonal expansion. Low levels of normalized T-cell clonal expansion also appeared in some nonresponders.

The cohort excluded patients with autoimmune disease history or systemic immunosuppression. For this clone: Antigen unknown.

Some clones are missing from TCRdb's copy, which holds only in-frame ones; the method was immunoSEQ multiplex PCR. This table holds about 40,000 clones, 70% to 90% found once. The chain is built from TRBV28 and TRBJ2-7; 7 nucleotides align to TRBD1. This material consisted of CD4+ or CD8+ T cells sorted from blood, taken in a trial of the OX40 agonist ivuxolimab. The TCR sequence derives from an adult with an advanced solid tumor such as melanoma, head and neck, liver or kidney cancer. CDR3 coding DNA: TGTGCCAGCAGTTTACCCGGACAGGTAGGACACGAGCAGTACTTC. This translates into CASSLPGQVGHEQYF.